Below are 10 T cell receptor beta chains sequenced from a single sample in a study of blood T cell repertoires in COVID-19. Data came from immunoSEQ multiplex PCR; TCRdb stores just in-frame clones and leaves some out. The sample includes over 30,000 clones, 90% of them seen just once. What was sequenced was peripheral blood. Source of these receptors: an elderly man with acute or convalescent COVID-19.

The chain carries TRBV7-9 and TRBJ1-4, with 8 bases aligning to TRBD1. V was pared by 5 bases and J by 0 bases, with 2 bases of the junction left unmatched. CDR3 length equals 15 residues. Per germline, CDR1 SEHNR and CDR2 FQNEAQ (reference sequence). The CDR3, as DNA: TGTGCCAGCAGCCAACAGGGGGCAACTAATGAAAAACTGTTTTTT. Translated, it gives CASSQQGATNEKLFF. Combining the CDR3 with reference TRBV7-9 and TRBJ1-4 gives the whole variable domain DTGVSQNPRHKITKRGQNVTFRCDPISEHNRLYWYRQTLGQGPEFLTYFQNEAQLEKSRLLSDRFSAERPKGSFSTLEIQRTEQGDSAMYLCASSQQGATNEKLFFGSGTQLSVL.

The rearrangement joins TRBV7-3 to TRBJ1-1, with D tentatively TRBD1 (6 bases). Germline V gene sequence: CDR1 SGHTA, CDR2 FQGTGA. The CDR3 covers 15 residues. V was clipped by 5 bases and J by 1 base, with 14 bases between them. The CDR3 sequence: CASSLRTATNTEAFF. Here the CDR3 DNA reads TGTGCCAGCAGCCTACGGACAGCGACGAACACTGAAGCTTTCTTT.

V gene TRBV20-1 combines with J gene TRBJ2-5; D is unresolved. Per germline, CDR1 DFQATT and CDR2 SNEGSKA (reference sequence). The CDR3 covers 11 residues. The germline V and J ends were trimmed by 3 bases and 5 bases, with 7 bases remaining between them. The CDR3 spells CSASREETQYF. CDR3 bases: TGCAGTGCTAGTCGTGAGGAGACCCAGTACTTC.

The V and J genes are TRBV3-1 (or the pseudogene TRBV3-2) and TRBJ2-1; 11 positions match TRBD2. Trimming removed 2 bases from V and 6 bases from J; junction bases left unmatched: 6. The CDR3 loop spans 16 amino acids. Germline CDR1 reads LGHDT; CDR2 reads YNNKEL (reference sequence). CDR3 protein: CASSQIVTSGSNEQFF. CDR3 nucleotide sequence: TGTGCCAGCAGCCAAATAGTCACTAGCGGGAGCAATGAGCAGTTCTTC.

This clone came up once. The V call is TRBV24-1, the J call TRBJ1-2, with a possible D match to TRBD1 (5 bases). The CDR3 is made up of 13 amino acids. Germline V gene data show CDR1 as KGHDR and CDR2 as SFDVKD. Between the trimmed V and J ends, which lost 6 bases and 7 bases, there was a span of 14 bases. Here the CDR3 DNA reads TGTGCCACCAGTTCCTCAGAAGGGGTTGGCTACACCTTC. Translation gives CATSSSEGVGYTF.

The rearrangement uses TRBV19 and TRBJ1-5; 7 bases map to TRBD1. This CDR3 has 15 residues. Trimming cost V 6 bases and J 3 bases; bases outside gene matches: 8. The germline V gene encodes CDR1 LNHDA and CDR2 SQIVND (reference sequence). This chain's CDR3 is CASRQGTGVNQPQHF. CDR3 nucleotide sequence: TGTGCCAGTAGACAGGGGACGGGGGTCAATCAGCCCCAGCATTTT.

The chain uses TRBV5-1 and TRBJ2-1, with 9 bases aligning to TRBD2. J lost 6 bases, V lost 4 bases, and 8 bases had no gene match. Germline lookup yields CDR1 SGHRS and CDR2 YFSETQ. This CDR3 region has 15 residues. The CDR3 sequence: CASSLTTSGFNEQFF. DNA for the CDR3: TGCGCCAGCAGCCTAACAACTAGCGGGTTCAATGAGCAGTTCTTC. Together with reference TRBV5-1 and TRBJ2-1, the CDR3 gives the full variable domain: KAGVTQTPRYLIKTRGQQVTLSCSPISGHRSVSWYQQTPGQGLQFLFEYFSETQRNKGNFPGRFSGRQFSNSRSEMNVSTLELGDSALYLCASSLTTSGFNEQFFGPGTRLTVL.

V is TRBV28 and J is TRBJ1-1, with 8 bases identical to TRBD1. CDR3 length equals 16 residues. The germline V gene encodes CDR1 MDHEN and CDR2 SYDVKM. V was pared by 6 bases and J by 9 bases, with 18 bases of the junction left unmatched. The CDR3 region is CASSARTGLGLSQAFF. The CDR3 DNA sequence: TGTGCCAGCAGCGCGCGGACAGGGCTCGGCTTGTCCCAAGCTTTCTTT. The full variable domain, rest sourced from reference TRBV28 and TRBJ1-1, is DVKVTQSSRYLVKRTGEKVFLECVQDMDHENMFWYRQDPGLGLRLIYFSYDVKMKEKGDIPEGYSVSREKKERFSLILESASTNQTSMYLCASSARTGLGLSQAFFGQGTRLTVV.

The genes are TRBV11-2 and TRBJ2-5; D is possibly TRBD2 (7 bases). Trimming shortened V by 1 base and J by 2 bases, and 14 bases separated the two germline ends. There are 16 residues in the CDR3. Germline V gene data show CDR1 as SGHAT and CDR2 as FQNNGV. CDR3 sequence (DNA): TGTGCCAGCAGCTTAGGTACCGGGGGGCTTCAAGAGACCCAGTACTTC. It specifies CASSLGTGGLQETQYF.

The chain has TRBV5-1 and TRBJ1-2; 10 nucleotides agree with TRBD1. The length of the CDR3 is 13 residues. V shed 4 bases and J 7 bases; nucleotides not matched to a gene: 4. Germline values: CDR1 SGHRS, CDR2 YFSETQ. The CDR3 sequence: CASSGGQGSGYTF. CDR3 DNA: TGCGCCAGCAGCGGGGGACAGGGGTCTGGCTACACCTTC.